Included here is one TCR beta chain sequence, with context. The antigen remains unidentified. This sample was taken from a study of cytomegalovirus exposure and HLA in healthy donors. Study-wide findings and caveats: Confirmation was obtained in vitro that three CMV-associated chains are specific for CMV antigens. The only immune exposure information that was available was CMV serostatus. Published work reported that the classifier diagnosed cytomegalovirus status with high specificity and sensitivity. Apparent HLA restriction characterized most CMV-associated TCR beta chains in a later analysis.

Use of 60 Vbeta and 13 Jbeta primers characterized the PCR. Sequencing was performed with immunoSEQ multiplex PCR; in TCRdb, only in-frame clones are kept and a portion is missing. This table holds around 100,000 clones, approximately 84% found once. This receptor was taken from a man in his late teens or twenties in good health and CMV-seronegative. The sample comprised PBMCs.

The CDR3 here is CSVVRGRTEAFF. For the CDR3, the DNA is TGCAGCGTTGTCAGAGGGCGAACTGAAGCTTTCTTT. This chain connects TRBV29-1 to TRBJ1-1; D unclear. The CDR3 is made up of 12 amino acids. Germline lookup yields CDR1 SQVTM and CDR2 ANQGSEA. Trimming cost V 4 bases and J 5 bases, with 11 bases left between them.